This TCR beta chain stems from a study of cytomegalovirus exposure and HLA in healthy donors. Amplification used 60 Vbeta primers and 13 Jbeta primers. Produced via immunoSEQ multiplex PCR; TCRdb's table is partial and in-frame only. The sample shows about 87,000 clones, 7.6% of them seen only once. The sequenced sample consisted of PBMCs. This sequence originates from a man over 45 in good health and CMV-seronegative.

CDR3 nucleotide sequence: TGTGCCAGCAGTTATCTGAGCTATCAGCCCCAGCATTTT. Translated: CASSYLSYQPQHF. J is TRBJ1-5 and V is TRBV6-5, with D unresolved. Looked up from germline, CDR1 is MNHEY and CDR2 is SVGAGI. The CDR3 runs 13 residues. The V end lost 3 bases, the J end lost 5 bases, and 8 bases lay between the germline ends.